The rows below give T cell receptor beta chains drawn from one sample of a study of blood T cell repertoires in COVID-19. TCRdb's copy holds only in-frame clones and misses some; the assay was immunoSEQ multiplex PCR. The sample contains 150,000 or so clones, about 86% of which appear only once. Sample: peripheral blood. These receptors were obtained from a woman in her sixties with acute or convalescent COVID-19. Each CDR3 is given with its conserved first and last residue. The D gene is left open where the match is weak. Size values are once, few and many counts, or a class for expanded clones, and some rows have none.

cdr3_length j_call d_call v_call clone_size cdr3_nt cdr3_aa
16 TRBJ1-1 TRBD1 TRBV15 - TGTGCCACCAGCAGATTCGGGACAGGTAAAAGAACTGAAGCTTTCTTT CATSRFGTGKRTEAFF
14 TRBJ2-5 - TRBV11-3 - TGTGCCAGCAGCCAGGGATTCGGGGGAGAGACCCAGTACTTC CASSQGFGGETQYF
16 TRBJ2-5 TRBD1 TRBV5-1 - TGCGCCAGCAGCCTAACGGGACAGGGGGGTCAAGAGACCCAGTACTTC CASSLTGQGGQETQYF
16 TRBJ2-1 TRBD1 TRBV27 - TGTGCCAGCAGTTCTGAACAGGGGGTCTCCTACAATGAGCAGTTCTTC CASSSEQGVSYNEQFF
17 TRBJ2-7 TRBD2 TRBV7-2 few TGTGCCAGCAGCTTAGGGGGACTAGCGGGGCCCTCCTACGAGCAGTACTTC CASSLGGLAGPSYEQYF
14 TRBJ2-7 TRBD2 TRBV24-1 - TGTGCCACCAGTCCCACTAGCGGGGGCTACGAGCAGTACTTC CATSPTSGGYEQYF
14 TRBJ2-1 TRBD2 TRBV11-3 - TGTGCCAGCAGCCGACGGCGCGGGGGGAGTGAGCAGTTCTTC CASSRRRGGSEQFF
16 TRBJ1-5 TRBD1 TRBV15 - TGTGCCACCAGCGTGCAGGGGGCTAGAAGCAATCAGCCCCAGCATTTT CATSVQGARSNQPQHF
14 TRBJ1-1 - TRBV18 - TGTGCCAGCTCAGCCAGGGGATTGGACACTGAAGCTTTCTTT CASSARGLDTEAFF
15 TRBJ2-3 TRBD2 TRBV5-1 - TGCGCCAGCAGCTATCTTAGCGGGGGCACAGATACGCAGTATTTT CASSYLSGGTDTQYF
12 TRBJ1-5 - TRBV28 - TGTGCCAGCAGTTTAGGGGCCAGGCCCCAGCATTTT CASSLGARPQHF
15 TRBJ2-1 TRBD2 TRBV29-1 few TGCAGCGTTGAAGGAGAGCTAGCGGGGGGCTTTGAGCAGTTCTTC CSVEGELAGGFEQFF
14 TRBJ1-2 TRBD1 TRBV2 - TGTGCCAGCAGTACCGACAGGGGGAATTATGGCTACACCTTC CASSTDRGNYGYTF
15 TRBJ2-5 - TRBV6-5 - TGTGCCAGCCATTACGGAGCGGTTCAAGCTGAGACCCAGTACTTC CASHYGAVQAETQYF
16 TRBJ2-2 TRBD1 TRBV19 - TGTGCCAGTAGGCGGGACAGGGGTAAGGACACCGGGGAGCTGTTTTTT CASRRDRGKDTGELFF
16 TRBJ1-1 TRBD1 TRBV19 - TGTGCCAGTAGAGGGGCGCGTGGGACAGGATCCGGGGAAGCTTTCTTT CASRGARGTGSGEAFF
12 TRBJ2-7 - TRBV6-6 - TGTGCCAGCAGCCTGGACAGCTACGAGCAGTACTTC CASSLDSYEQYF
13 TRBJ2-6 - TRBV27 - TGTGCCAGCAGTCTTTCTGGGGCCAACGTCCTGACTTTC CASSLSGANVLTF
15 TRBJ1-2 TRBD1 TRBV7-6 - TGTGCCAGCAGCTTATCGCGGACAGGGGTCTATGGCTACACCTTC CASSLSRTGVYGYTF
16 TRBJ2-2 TRBD2 TRBV5-1 - TGCGCCAGCTCCCCGAGGCGGGGGGTGAACACCGGGGAGCTGTTTTTT CASSPRRGVNTGELFF
15 TRBJ2-3 TRBD2 TRBV30 - TGTGCCTGGATAGCTCGGGGGGGCCGCACAGATACGCAGTATTTT CAWIARGGRTDTQYF
15 TRBJ2-3 TRBD2 TRBV5-6 - TGTGCCAGCAGCCCTAGACTAGCGGGGGTGGATACGCAGTATTTT CASSPRLAGVDTQYF
15 TRBJ2-5 - TRBV7-2 - TGTGCCAGCAGCTTAGCCGGACAAGCCCAAGAGACCCAGTACTTC CASSLAGQAQETQYF
14 TRBJ2-7 TRBD1 TRBV12-5 - TGTGCTAGTGGCTCGCCCAAGACAGGGGACGAGCAGTACTTC CASGSPKTGDEQYF
15 TRBJ2-2 TRBD1 TRBV7-3 - TGTGCCAGCAGCCCGAACGACAGGGAATCCGGGGAGCTGTTTTTT CASSPNDRESGELFF
16 TRBJ1-5 - TRBV18 - TGTGCCAGCTCACCTACAGGGCCAGAGCGCAATCAGCCCCAGCATTTT CASSPTGPERNQPQHF
16 TRBJ2-3 - TRBV19 once TGTGCCAGTAGTACCGGGACAAGACTTGAGTCAGATACGCAGTATTTT CASSTGTRLESDTQYF
15 TRBJ2-1 TRBD2 TRBV6-6 once TGTGCCAGCACTCAAGCGGGGAGCTCCTACAATGAGCAGTTCTTC CASTQAGSSYNEQFF
17 TRBJ2-2 TRBD2 TRBV5-4 - TGTGCCAGCAGCCTCCCCCGGGGGGGCCAGGACACCGGGGAGCTGTTTTTT CASSLPRGGQDTGELFF
15 TRBJ1-1 - TRBV6-1 few TGTGCCAGCAGTGACCGCCCGGGTTCCCGCACTGAAGCTTTCTTT CASSDRPGSRTEAFF
15 TRBJ2-7 TRBD1 TRBV6-5 - TGTGCCAGCAACCTGGACAGGGTACGGACCTACGAGCAGTACTTC CASNLDRVRTYEQYF
14 TRBJ2-1 - TRBV6-6 - TGTGCCAGCAGTGGACTCCGATCCTACAATGAGCAGTTCTTC CASSGLRSYNEQFF
14 TRBJ1-1 - TRBV27 - TGTGCCAGCAGTTTCCAGGCGATGAACACTGAAGCTTTCTTT CASSFQAMNTEAFF
16 TRBJ1-2 - TRBV3-1/TRBV3-2 - TGTGCCAGCAGCCAAGATAACAGGGCAGGTTCATGGGGCTACACCTTC CASSQDNRAGSWGYTF
15 TRBJ1-5 - TRBV7-2 few TGTGCCAGCAGCCCAGAGATGAGGAGCAATCAGCCCCAGCATTTT CASSPEMRSNQPQHF
15 TRBJ1-5 TRBD1 TRBV6-2/TRBV6-3 - TGTGCCAGCAGTCGGACAGGGAATAGCAATCAGCCCCAGCATTTT CASSRTGNSNQPQHF